Included here is one T cell receptor beta chain sequence, with context. This clone appeared once. Its recognized antigen is unknown. Nothing much larger sits one base from this clone, and base qualities are not available. The data belong to a study of neoadjuvant anti-PD-1 for oral cavity cancer (TCRdb year 2021). In terms of the full investigation: Before curative-intent surgical resection, most patients were given three to four biweekly doses of nivolumab at 3 mg/kg. Patients who did not progress were given a fourth nivolumab dose at about day 43 and had definitive surgical resection on days 50-56. Under RECIST 1.1, patients with complete response, partial response or stable disease were classed as responders, and patients with progression were classed as non-responders. There were about a dozen patients in the parent correlative cohort, and the response rate was around 30%. Results the study describes overall, beyond this receptor: TCR analyses included only three patients per response group, and the authors called for larger cohorts for validation. Higher pretreatment blood TCRbeta clonality and lower post-treatment tumor TCRbeta clonality were correlated with higher pretreatment blood Treg/Th17 ratios. After neoadjuvant nivolumab, significantly higher T cell clonality (Gini index) was found within PBMCs in non-responders than in responders.

For deep sequencing of PBMC libraries, mostly 400 to 550 ng of input genomic DNA was used, and six replicates were run per sample. Following the manufacturer's instructions, the team built TCRbeta libraries using the immunoSEQ hsTCRbeta kit. The finished libraries were brought together in one pool at approximately 3 nM, which was then read using an Illumina NovaSeq 6000 S4 flow cell. From the authors' description of their analysis: The immunoSEQ Analyzer handled quality control and preprocessing of the raw data. The analysis was restricted to productive rearrangements, with each unique CDR3 amino acid sequence defining a clonotype. Repertoire clonality was estimated as the Gini-Simpson index, computed with the R package tcR. Student's t test was used to compare Gini indices, while Pearson correlation assessed associations with tumor size change. Here the immuneACCESS table is served through TCRdb, limited to in-frame sequences with V and J called. Missing clones are a known gap in these copies; in checked studies unresolved V genes cover under half, and the rest lacks a known reason. V and J calls and clone size are copied from that table; D and trimming were computed from the DNA. The table for this sample lists some 33,000 clones; around 87% of them were counted only once. The ten largest clones take up 3.5% of the sample.

Read against the paper, the sample's time point label means: before neoadjuvant nivolumab. The patients had newly diagnosed stage II-IVA oral cavity squamous cell carcinoma and had not received any prior systemic or radiation treatment. The cohort consisted of patients with HPV-negative, locally advanced oral cavity squamous cell carcinoma. Peripheral blood mononuclear cells were analyzed directly and were not maintained or expanded in culture. Samples came from a longitudinal correlative study of a single-arm phase II trial of neoadjuvant nivolumab in oral cavity squamous cell carcinoma. Genomic DNA-based TCRbeta sequencing was performed on subject-matched pre- and post-treatment PBMCs and tumors from three responders and three non-responders. Peripheral blood mononuclear cells were collected before nivolumab treatment and were collected again after treatment, at the time of surgery. Genomic DNA was isolated from PBMCs using the Maxwell RSC DNA from Cells kit.

Via the germline V gene, CDR1 is LGHNA and CDR2 YSLEER. Reading from cysteine to phenylalanine, the CDR3 counts 17 amino acids. Just CDR3 DNA is preserved here, 51 bases in frame from base 1. V loses 1 base of germline sequence and J loses 1 base, and the interval between the two ends is 14 bases. This chain is built from TRBV4-3 and TRBJ2-1; TRBD2 could be the D gene, as 6 bases match. This receptor was taken from a person aged 35-80 years with oral cavity squamous cell carcinoma. The sequencing here drew on PBMCs, taken before nivolumab (anti-PD-1) treatment. The bases are TGCGCCAGCAGCCAAGGGGTCGGGACTTTATCCTACAATGAGCAGTTCTTC. Its amino acids are CASSQGVGTLSYNEQFF.